This T cell receptor (beta chain) was recovered during a study of T cell changes during pregnancy in multiple sclerosis. Sequencing used immunoSEQ multiplex PCR; TCRdb keeps in-frame clones, though not all of them. The sample includes roughly 50,000 clones, almost 95% of them seen just once. The trim removed 6 bases at V and 7 bases at J, leaving 4 bases unmatched. The CDR3 sequence is 14 residues long. Germline V lookup: CDR1 MNHEY, CDR2 SVGAGI. This specimen consisted of CD4+ T cells from peripheral blood mononuclear cells, obtained in the third trimester of pregnancy. The sequence came from a female donor with multiple sclerosis, enrolled in a pregnancy study. The chain uses TRBV6-5 and TRBJ1-6; 9 nucleotides agree with TRBD1. The DNA of the CDR3 is TGTGCCAGCAGCCCGGGACAGGGCAATTCACCCCTCCACTTT. Translating it yields CASSPGQGNSPLHF.